This T cell receptor beta chain was identified during a study of spatial heterogeneity in lung cancer (dated by TCRdb to between 2019 and 2020). About the full investigation: Beta-chain transcripts were consistently detected in greater numbers than alpha-chain transcripts, which likely reflected higher beta-chain transcript abundance. In the raw uncorrected reads, each unique combination of TCR and UMI appeared more than ten times on average. In non-small cell lung cancer, the study made a quantitative comparison of TCR alpha and beta repertoires among multiple tumor regions, matched nontumor lung and blood. Nonsynonymous mutation counts, determined by whole-exome sequencing of tumor tissue, were related to features of the TCR repertoire. At surgery, hundreds of tumor regions, 63 to 70 matched nontumor lung samples and 45 to 60 PBMC samples were TCR-sequenced for both alpha and beta chains.

Libraries were prepared through 5' RACE. The listed sequencing device is NextSeq 500. In the TCR library protocol, a unique molecular identifier was attached to each TCR cDNA molecule so that PCR and sequencing errors could be corrected. The authors' pipeline ran thus. Decombinator tools were used for TCR identification, UMI-based error correction and CDR3 extraction. TCRs above a frequency of 2 per 1,000, corresponding to the top 1% of the tumor frequency distribution, were defined as expanded. Renyi diversity was computed with the R vegan package after each repertoire had been subsampled 100 times to 5,000 TCRs. CDR3 similarity networks were built from amino acid triplet string-kernel similarity, with CDR3s being connected when pairwise similarity was above 0.82. TCRdb reran the public reads through fastp at Q25 and MiXCR, keeping productive beta chains. Rows are combined by CDR3 protein, so each entry shows the most common genes and DNA. These V and J calls rely on TCRdb rather than the paper's analysis. The sample includes more than 9,000 distinct CDR3 sequences, with over 15% observed a single time. The biggest ten clones account for around 52% of the sample.

What the time point label conveys for this sample: sample taken at primary tumor resection. TCR sequencing used whole RNA extracted from tumor and nontumor lung tissue, or from cryopreserved PBMC samples, without cell sorting. Donors were around 71 patients with early-stage, untreated non-small cell lung cancer from the lung TRACERx cohort. Only patients with enough RNA available from two or more tumor regions were chosen for TCR sequencing. About this clonotype itself: It lacks a known antigen. No quality values exist for individual bases; no much larger clone is one base distant.

Its CDR3 holds 11 amino acids, cysteine through phenylalanine. Only CDR3 DNA remains: 33 bases, in frame from the first base. A distance of 6 bases separates the germline ends of V and J, which lose 2 bases and 7 bases respectively. CDR1 SGHDN and CDR2 FVKESK were looked up in the germline V gene. The study at large found these results: Confirming at a functional level the hypothesis that regional TCRs recognize regional mutations was considered to require additional single-cell paired TCR alpha and beta sequencing. Ubiquitous expanded tumor TCRs were found in blood more often at tumor resection than at routine follow-up.

The V and J segments used are TRBV14 and TRBJ2-7, with no D gene named confidently. The TCR was taken from a male donor with early-stage non-small cell lung cancer. Sequencing used PBMCs, obtained at surgery. The sequenced DNA: TGTGCCAGCAGCCAACTGGGGGAGCAGTACTTC. Its product reads: CASSQLGEQYF.